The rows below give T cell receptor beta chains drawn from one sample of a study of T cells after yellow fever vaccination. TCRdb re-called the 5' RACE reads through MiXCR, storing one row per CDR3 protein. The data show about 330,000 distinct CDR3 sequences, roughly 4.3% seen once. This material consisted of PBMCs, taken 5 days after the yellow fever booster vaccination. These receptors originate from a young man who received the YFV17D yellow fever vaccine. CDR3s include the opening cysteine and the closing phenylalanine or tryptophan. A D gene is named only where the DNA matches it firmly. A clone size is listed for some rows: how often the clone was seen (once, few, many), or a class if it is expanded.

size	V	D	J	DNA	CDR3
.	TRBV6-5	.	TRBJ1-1	TGTGCCAGCAGTGAGGGGACCCGCGCTTTCTTT	CASSEGTRAFF
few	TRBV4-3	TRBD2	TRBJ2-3	TGCGCCAGCAGCCAAGAAAGCGGGGGGGCCGGCACGCAGTATTTT	CASSQESGGAGTQYF
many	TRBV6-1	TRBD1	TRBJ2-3	TGTGCCAGCAAACCGGGACAGGGGTGGACAGATACGCAGTATTTT	CASKPGQGWTDTQYF
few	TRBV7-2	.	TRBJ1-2	TGTGCCAGCAGTATAATGGGGTATGGCTACACCTTC	CASSIMGYGYTF
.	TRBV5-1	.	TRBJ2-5	TGCGCCAGCACGGGGAGGGGACAGACTAGCCAAGAGACCCAGTACTTC	CASTGRGQTSQETQYF
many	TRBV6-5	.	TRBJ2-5	TGTGCCACCTCTACGGGGGCACTTCAAGAGACCCAGTACTTC	CATSTGALQETQYF
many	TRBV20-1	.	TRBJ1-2	TGCAGTGCCCGGGAGCCAGGACGTAACAACTATGGCTACACCTTC	CSAREPGRNNYGYTF
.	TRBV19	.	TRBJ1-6	TGTGCCAGTAGTCCCCTCGCAGGCTATAATTCACCCCTCCACTTT	CASSPLAGYNSPLHF
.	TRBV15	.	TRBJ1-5	TGTGCCACCAGCAGAGGGACATACAATCAGCCCCAGCATTTT	CATSRGTYNQPQHF
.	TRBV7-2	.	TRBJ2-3	TGTGCCAGCAGCTTAGACAGGGCAGGTTACACAGATACGCAGTATTTT	CASSLDRAGYTDTQYF
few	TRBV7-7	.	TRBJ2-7	TGTGCCAGCAGCCAAAACACAGGGTCCAACGAGCAGTACTTC	CASSQNTGSNEQYF
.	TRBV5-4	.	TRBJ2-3	TGTGCCAGCAGCTCGTGGGCAGGGAGCACAGATACGCAGTATTTT	CASSSWAGSTDTQYF
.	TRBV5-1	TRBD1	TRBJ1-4	TGCGCCAGCAGCTCCGGCCGGGACAGGGTTGATGAGCTTGAAAAACTGTTTTTT	CASSSGRDRVDELEKLFF
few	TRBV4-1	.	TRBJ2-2	TGCGCCAGCAGCCAAGCCGCTGGCGGACAGACAAGGCAGAACACCGGGGAGCTGTTTTTT	CASSQAAGGQTRQNTGELFF
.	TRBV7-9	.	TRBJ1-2	TGTGCCAGCAGCCGAACCGGGACCGATGGCTACACCTTC	CASSRTGTDGYTF
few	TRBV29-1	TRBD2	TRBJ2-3	TGCAGCGTAAGAACTAGCGGGGGTTACACAGATACGCAGTATTTT	CSVRTSGGYTDTQYF
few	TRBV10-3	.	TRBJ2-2	TGTGCCATCAACCCGACAGGGAACACCGGGGAGCTGTTTTTT	CAINPTGNTGELFF
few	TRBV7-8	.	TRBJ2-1	TGTGCCAGCACCCATCGAGGGGATGAGCAGTTCTTC	CASTHRGDEQFF
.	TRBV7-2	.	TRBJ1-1	TGTGCCAGCAGCTTAAACGGCTTCATGGAAGCTTTCTTT	CASSLNGFMEAFF
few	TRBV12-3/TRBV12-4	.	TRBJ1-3	TGTGCCAGCAGTTCGGAATTCCGAGGAAACACCATATATTTT	CASSSEFRGNTIYF
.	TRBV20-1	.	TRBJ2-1	TGCAGTGCTAGCCACGGACCCATAGGGTACAATGAGCAGTTCTTC	CSASHGPIGYNEQFF
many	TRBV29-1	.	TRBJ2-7	TGCAGCGTTGCGGCAGCATCCTACGAGCAGTACTTC	CSVAAASYEQYF
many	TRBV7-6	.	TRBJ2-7	TGTGCCAGCAGCTTCGGGACACGGCCTACCAACGAGCAGTACTTC	CASSFGTRPTNEQYF
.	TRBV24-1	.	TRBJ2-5	TGTGCCACCAGTGCCATGGGAAGCGGATCCCGGACCCAGTACTTC	CATSAMGSGSRTQYF
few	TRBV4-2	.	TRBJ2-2	TGTGCCAGCAGCCAAGAAGGGGCTTCCGGGGAGCTGTTTTTT	CASSQEGASGELFF